A selection of T cell receptor beta chains follows, all from one sample in a study of cytomegalovirus exposure and HLA in healthy donors. Clones were sequenced by immunoSEQ multiplex PCR, and TCRdb holds only the in-frame ones, with some missing. Altogether roughly 100,000 clones are present, around 86% being singletons, with the ten largest covering roughly 4.2%. Sequenced input: PBMCs. The receptors shown here come from a woman aged 18-29 years in good health and CMV-seropositive. Each CDR3 is given with its conserved first and last residue. A D gene is named only where the DNA matches it firmly. Not all rows give a size; the values are once, few, many and, for expanded clones, a class.

-	TRBV11-3	TRBJ2-4	TRBD1	TGTGCCAGCAAACCCAGGGGTCGGGACAGGGAAGCCAAAAACATTCAGTACTTC	CASKPRGRDREAKNIQYF
-	TRBV11-3	TRBJ1-1	-	TGTGCCAGCAGCTTAGGGGCGAACACTGAAGCTTTCTTT	CASSLGANTEAFF
many	TRBV6-4	TRBJ2-2	-	TGTGCCAGCAGTGACTCTAGCGACACCGGGGAGCTGTTTTTT	CASSDSSDTGELFF
-	TRBV7-8	TRBJ1-2	TRBD1	TGTGCCAGCAGCTTAAAGGGGGCTGAATATGGCTACACCTTC	CASSLKGAEYGYTF
-	TRBV28	TRBJ2-3	TRBD1	TGTGCCAGCAGCCGCGTGGACAGGGTTGGAGATACGCAGTATTTT	CASSRVDRVGDTQYF
-	TRBV2	TRBJ2-1	-	TGTGCCAGCAGTGTGCGCGGGTTCAATGAGCAGTTCTTC	CASSVRGFNEQFF
-	TRBV5-1	TRBJ1-2	-	TGCGCCAGCAGCTTCGGTCCAGGGGCTGGCTACACCTTC	CASSFGPGAGYTF
-	TRBV7-9	TRBJ2-1	-	TGTGCCAGCAGCTTATGGGCAGGGGAATCAGGTGAGCAGTTCTTC	CASSLWAGESGEQFF
-	TRBV27	TRBJ1-2	TRBD1	TGTGCCAGCAGCCGGGGACAGGGGGGCGGCTACACCTTC	CASSRGQGGGYTF
-	TRBV27	TRBJ2-1	-	TGTGCCAGCAGACTTGGGCAGGGTGGCTACAATGAGCAGTTCTTC	CASRLGQGGYNEQFF
-	TRBV11-2	TRBJ2-7	TRBD1	TGTGCCAGCAGCTTAGATCTTATGACAGGGGGTTGGGAGCAGTACTTC	CASSLDLMTGGWEQYF
once	TRBV28	TRBJ1-2	-	TGTGCCAGCAGTTTAAACAGCTATGGCTACACCTTC	CASSLNSYGYTF
-	TRBV13	TRBJ2-2	TRBD1	TGTGCCAGCAGCTTAGAGCGACAGGGGTCGGCCACCGGGGAGCTGTTTTTT	CASSLERQGSATGELFF
-	TRBV5-4	TRBJ1-2	-	TGTGCCAGCAGCTTGCCTCGACGCCAACAGGGAGATGGCTACACCTTC	CASSLPRRQQGDGYTF
-	TRBV11-2	TRBJ2-1	-	TGTGCCAGCAGCTTTCTAGCTACCGGCGAGCAGTTCTTC	CASSFLATGEQFF
few	TRBV2	TRBJ1-2	TRBD1	TGTGCCAGCAGTATATCGACAGGGGGGAATGGCTACACCTTC	CASSISTGGNGYTF
-	TRBV28	TRBJ2-1	TRBD1	TGTGCCAGCAGTACCTCCACAGGGGGCGCGTCCCATGAGCAGTTCTTC	CASSTSTGGASHEQFF
once	TRBV4-2	TRBJ2-1	TRBD2	TGTGCCAGCAGTCGAGGGGTTGGGACTAGCGGGGTGTGGAATGAGCAGTTCTTC	CASSRGVGTSGVWNEQFF
-	TRBV4-1	TRBJ2-7	-	TGCGCCAGCAGCCGATTAGGGGGGGGGAGAGAGCAGTACTTC	CASSRLGGGREQYF
-	TRBV4-1	TRBJ1-1	TRBD1	TGCGCCAGCAGCCAAGAACAGGGGGAAGCTTTCTTT	CASSQEQGEAFF
-	TRBV6-1	TRBJ1-5	-	TGTGCCAGCAGCCTAGGACTTAGCAATCAGCCCCAGCATTTT	CASSLGLSNQPQHF
few	TRBV28	TRBJ2-7	-	TGTGCCAGCAACCAAGGGGCAGGGCGCGAGCAGTACTTC	CASNQGAGREQYF
-	TRBV1	TRBJ2-1	-	TGCACCAGCCACAGACTAGCGGGAGTATTTGAGCAGTTCTTC	CTSHRLAGVFEQFF
-	TRBV7-9	TRBJ2-3	TRBD1	TGTGCCAGCAGCGTCCGGGACAGGAGCACAGATACGCAGTATTTT	CASSVRDRSTDTQYF
-	TRBV27	TRBJ2-5	-	TGTGCCAGCAGTTTCAGGGTTAGAGAGACCCAGTACTTC	CASSFRVRETQYF
-	TRBV4-1	TRBJ2-1	-	TGCGCCAGCAGCCAAGATCTCAATGAGCAGTTCTTC	CASSQDLNEQFF
few	TRBV11-2	TRBJ2-2	-	TGTGCCAGCAGGGATTTAGCGGGACAGAGCACCGGGGAGCTGTTTTTT	CASRDLAGQSTGELFF
-	TRBV30	TRBJ2-3	-	TGTGCCTGGAGTGTACCGGCAGGGCGACCAGATACGCAGTATTTT	CAWSVPAGRPDTQYF
-	TRBV20-1	TRBJ2-5	TRBD2	TGCATAGCGGGAAGGGCGGAGACCCAGTACTTC	CIAGRAETQYF
-	TRBV6-1	TRBJ2-5	-	TGTGCCAGCAGTGAAGCGGAGGGAGAGACCCAGTACTTC	CASSEAEGETQYF
-	TRBV28	TRBJ2-7	-	TGTGCCAGCAGTTTGAGGGTCCCCCACGAGCAGTACTTC	CASSLRVPHEQYF
-	TRBV4-2	TRBJ2-1	TRBD2	TGTGCCAGCAGCCAAGAACTAGCGGGCGATGAGCAGTTCTTC	CASSQELAGDEQFF
-	TRBV11-2	TRBJ2-7	TRBD1	TGTGCCAGCAGCTTAGATCTGGACAGGCCCTACGAGCAGTACTTC	CASSLDLDRPYEQYF
-	TRBV11-3	TRBJ2-2	-	TGTGCCAGCAGCTTAGATAAACTATTCGACACCGGGGAGCTGTTTTTT	CASSLDKLFDTGELFF
-	TRBV11-3	TRBJ1-4	TRBD1	TGTGCCAGCAGCTTAGGCGGGACAGATAATGAAAAACTGTTTTTT	CASSLGGTDNEKLFF
-	TRBV9	TRBJ2-7	TRBD1	TGTGCCAGCAGCGAGGACAGGGGGACCTACGAGCAGTACTTC	CASSEDRGTYEQYF
-	TRBV14	TRBJ2-7	-	TGTGCCAGCAGCCAAGAATCTAAAACGCGGGGCAGGTACTTC	CASSQESKTRGRYF